Included here is one TCR beta chain sequence, with context. Data came from immunoSEQ multiplex PCR; TCRdb stores just in-frame clones and leaves some out. The data show under 200,000 clones, approximately 84% seen once. Germline V gene sequence: CDR1 SGDLS, CDR2 YYNGEE. This CDR3 contains 13 residues. V gave up 3 bases and J gave up 9 bases; unmatched junction bases: 8. The data were obtained in a study of blood T cell repertoires in COVID-19. The chain carries TRBV9 and TRBJ1-1, with TRBD1 matching 7 bases. The sample was PBMCs or T cells enriched from blood (not recorded which). The source is a woman aged 35 to 49 with acute COVID-19. The CDR3 nucleotides are TGTGCCAGCAGCGCGTGGGACAGTGGTAAAGCTTTCTTT. This translates into CASSAWDSGKAFF.